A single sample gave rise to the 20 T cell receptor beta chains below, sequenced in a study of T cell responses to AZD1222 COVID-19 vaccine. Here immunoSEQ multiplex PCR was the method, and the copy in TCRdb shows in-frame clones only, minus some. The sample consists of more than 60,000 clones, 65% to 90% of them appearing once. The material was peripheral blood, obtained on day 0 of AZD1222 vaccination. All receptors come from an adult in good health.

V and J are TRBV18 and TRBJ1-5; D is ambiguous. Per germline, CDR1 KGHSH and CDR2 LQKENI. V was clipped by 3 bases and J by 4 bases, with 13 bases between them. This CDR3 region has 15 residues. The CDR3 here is CASSPPGIGNQPQHF. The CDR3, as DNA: TGTGCCAGCTCACCCCCGGGAATAGGGAATCAGCCCCAGCATTTT.

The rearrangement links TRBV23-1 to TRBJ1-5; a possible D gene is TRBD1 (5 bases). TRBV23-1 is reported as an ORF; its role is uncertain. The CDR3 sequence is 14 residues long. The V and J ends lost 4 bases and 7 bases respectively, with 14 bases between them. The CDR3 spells CASSPSGTAQPQHF. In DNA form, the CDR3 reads TGCGCCAGCAGTCCCAGCGGGACCGCCCAGCCCCAGCATTTT.

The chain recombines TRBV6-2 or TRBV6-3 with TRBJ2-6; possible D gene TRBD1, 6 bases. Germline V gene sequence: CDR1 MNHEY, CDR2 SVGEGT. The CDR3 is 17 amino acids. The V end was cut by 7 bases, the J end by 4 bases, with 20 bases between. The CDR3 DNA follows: TGTGCCAGCACCCCCCAGCAGGGGAAGGCAGGGGCCAACGTCCTGACTTTC. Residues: CASTPQQGKAGANVLTF.

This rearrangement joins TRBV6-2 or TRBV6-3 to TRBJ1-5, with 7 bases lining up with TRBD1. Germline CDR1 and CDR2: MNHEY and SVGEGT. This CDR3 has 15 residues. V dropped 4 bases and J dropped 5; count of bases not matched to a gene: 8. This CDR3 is CASSWRGRSDQPQHF. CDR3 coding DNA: TGTGCCAGCAGTTGGAGGGGGCGCAGTGATCAGCCCCAGCATTTT.

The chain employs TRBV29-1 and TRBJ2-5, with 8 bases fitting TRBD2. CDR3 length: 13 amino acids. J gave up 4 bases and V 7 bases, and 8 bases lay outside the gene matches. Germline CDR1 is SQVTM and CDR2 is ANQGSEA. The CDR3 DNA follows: TGCAGCGCCAGGAGGACTAGCACAGAGACCCAGTACTTC. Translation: CSARRTSTETQYF.

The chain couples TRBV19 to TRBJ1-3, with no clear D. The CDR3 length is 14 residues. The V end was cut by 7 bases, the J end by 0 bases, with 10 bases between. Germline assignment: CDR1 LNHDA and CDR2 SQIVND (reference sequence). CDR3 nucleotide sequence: TGTGCCAGTACTTCCAGAGCCTCTGGAAACACCATATATTTT. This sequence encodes CASTSRASGNTIYF.

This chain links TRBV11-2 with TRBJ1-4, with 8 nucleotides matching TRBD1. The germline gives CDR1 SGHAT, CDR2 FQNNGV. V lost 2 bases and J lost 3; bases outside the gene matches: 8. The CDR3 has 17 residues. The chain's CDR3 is CASSLQGASWANEKLFF. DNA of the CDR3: TGTGCCAGCAGCTTACAGGGGGCGTCATGGGCTAATGAAAAACTGTTTTTT.

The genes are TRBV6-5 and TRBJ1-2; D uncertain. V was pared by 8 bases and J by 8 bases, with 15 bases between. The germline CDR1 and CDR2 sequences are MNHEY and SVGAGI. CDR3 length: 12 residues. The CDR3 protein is CASSQTTGGYTF. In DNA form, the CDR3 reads TGTGCCAGCTCGCAGACAACGGGGGGCTACACCTTC.

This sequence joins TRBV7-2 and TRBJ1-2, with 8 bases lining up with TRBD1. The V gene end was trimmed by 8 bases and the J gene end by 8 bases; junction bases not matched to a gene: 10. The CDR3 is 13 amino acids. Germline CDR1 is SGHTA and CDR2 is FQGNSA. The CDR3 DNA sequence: TGTGCCAGCGGATCAGGGGGCAGGAGAGGCTACACCTTC. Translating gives CASGSGGRRGYTF. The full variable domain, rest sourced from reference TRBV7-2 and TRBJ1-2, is GAGVSQSPSNKVTEKGKDVELRCDPISGHTALYWYRQSLGQGLEFLIYFQGNSAPDKSGLPSDRFSAERTGGSVSTLTIQRTQQEDSAVYLCASGSGGRRGYTFGSGTRLTVV.

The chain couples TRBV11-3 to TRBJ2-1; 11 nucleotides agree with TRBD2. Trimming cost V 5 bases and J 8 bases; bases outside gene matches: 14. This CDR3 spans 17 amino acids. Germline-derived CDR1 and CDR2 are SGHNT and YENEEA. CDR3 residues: CASSPLLTSGSKYEQFF. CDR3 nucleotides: TGTGCCAGCAGCCCACTCCTCACTAGCGGGAGTAAGTATGAGCAGTTCTTC.

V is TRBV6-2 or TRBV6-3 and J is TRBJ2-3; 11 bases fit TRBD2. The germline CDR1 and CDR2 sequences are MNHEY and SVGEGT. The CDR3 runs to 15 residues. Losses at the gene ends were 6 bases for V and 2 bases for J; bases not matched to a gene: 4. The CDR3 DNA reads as TGTGCCAGCAGCTTGACTAGCGGGGTCACAGATACGCAGTATTTT. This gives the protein CASSLTSGVTDTQYF.

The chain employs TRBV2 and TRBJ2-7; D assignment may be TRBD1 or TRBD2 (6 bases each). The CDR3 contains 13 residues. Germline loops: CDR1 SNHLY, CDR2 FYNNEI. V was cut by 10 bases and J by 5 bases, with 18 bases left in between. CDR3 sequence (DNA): TGTGCCACCCATCAGACAGGAGGGGACGAGCAGTACTTC. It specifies CATHQTGGDEQYF.

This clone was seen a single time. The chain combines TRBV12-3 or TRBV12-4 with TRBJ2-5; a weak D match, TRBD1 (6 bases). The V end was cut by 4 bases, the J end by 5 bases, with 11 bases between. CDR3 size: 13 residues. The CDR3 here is CASSYWGRETQYF. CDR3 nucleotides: TGTGCCAGCAGTTACTGGGGGCGTGAGACCCAGTACTTC.

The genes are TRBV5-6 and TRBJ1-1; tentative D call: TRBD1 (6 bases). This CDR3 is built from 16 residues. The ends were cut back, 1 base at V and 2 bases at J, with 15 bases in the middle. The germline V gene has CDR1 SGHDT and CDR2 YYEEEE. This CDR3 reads CASSLSLGGFNTEAFF. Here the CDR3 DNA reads TGTGCCAGCAGCTTGTCATTGGGGGGCTTTAACACTGAAGCTTTCTTT. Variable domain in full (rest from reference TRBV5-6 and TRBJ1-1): DAGVTQSPTHLIKTRGQQVTLRCSPKSGHDTVSWYQQALGQGPQFIFQYYEEEERQRGNFPDRFSGHQFPNYSSELNVNALLLGDSALYLCASSLSLGGFNTEAFFGQGTRLTVV.

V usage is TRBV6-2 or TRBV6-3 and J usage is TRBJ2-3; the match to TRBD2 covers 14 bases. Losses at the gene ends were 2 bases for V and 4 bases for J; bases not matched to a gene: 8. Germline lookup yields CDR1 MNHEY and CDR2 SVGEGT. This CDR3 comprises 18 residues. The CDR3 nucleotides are TGTGCCAGCAGTTACGGGAGACTAGCGGGAGGGCCACCAGATACGCAGTATTTT. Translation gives CASSYGRLAGGPPDTQYF.

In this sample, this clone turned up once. This chain's CDR3 is CASSEQGAADTQYF. The CDR3 coding sequence is TGTGCCAGCAGTGAACAGGGGGCCGCAGATACGCAGTATTTT. V usage is TRBV6-4 and J usage is TRBJ2-3; 9 bases are a match to TRBD1. Germline V gene data show CDR1 as MRHNA and CDR2 as SNTAGT. CDR3 size: 14 residues. V was pared by 3 bases and J by 4 bases, with 2 bases of the junction left unmatched.

In nucleotides, the CDR3 is TGCAGTGCTAGTGATGGTCGGGGTGCTGGAAACACCATATATTTT. Translation: CSASDGRGAGNTIYF. V is TRBV20-1 and J is TRBJ1-3; D uncertain. CDR1 and CDR2 from the germline V gene are DFQATT and SNEGSKA (reference sequence). The CDR3 totals 15 residues. Trimming left V 3 bases short and J 2 bases short, with 14 bases between.

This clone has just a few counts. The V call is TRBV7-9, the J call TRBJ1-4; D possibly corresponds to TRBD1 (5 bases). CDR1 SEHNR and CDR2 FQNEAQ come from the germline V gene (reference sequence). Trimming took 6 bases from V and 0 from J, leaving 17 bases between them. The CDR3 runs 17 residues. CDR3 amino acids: CASSRPGRTSTNEKLFF. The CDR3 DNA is TGTGCCAGCAGTCGGCCGGGACGTACTTCAACTAATGAAAAACTGTTTTTT.

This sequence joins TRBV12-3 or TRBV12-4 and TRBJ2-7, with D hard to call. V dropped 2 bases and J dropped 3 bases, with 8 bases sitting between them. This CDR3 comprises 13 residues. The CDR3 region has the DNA TGTGCCAGCAGTTTACTCCCCGGCTACGAGCAGTACTTC. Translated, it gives CASSLLPGYEQYF.

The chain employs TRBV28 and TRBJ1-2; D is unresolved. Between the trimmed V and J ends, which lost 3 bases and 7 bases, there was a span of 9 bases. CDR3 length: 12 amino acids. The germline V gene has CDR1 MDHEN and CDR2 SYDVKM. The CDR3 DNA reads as TGTGCCAGCAGTTTGTCCGACTCTGGCTACACCTTC. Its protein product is CASSLSDSGYTF.